This TCR beta chain was observed in a study of CD8 T cells in Susac syndrome. Study observations and caveats: There was no clonal expansion in the CD4+ T cell repertoires of Susac syndrome. The study conceded that relatively few individuals underwent its TCR sequencing and HLA analysis.

CDR1 and CDR2 (germline): LNHDA, SQIVND (reference sequence). This CDR3 spans 13 amino acids. Trimming at V came to 6 bases and at J to 3 bases, leaving 5 bases not matched to a gene. About 0.5 to 1 ug RNA was reverse transcribed with random hexamers. Via MiXCR, TCRdb re-called the immunoSEQ multiplex PCR reads, giving one row per CDR3 protein. Here the sample spans about 140,000 distinct CDR3 sequences, 95% being singletons. About this clonotype itself: Its target is not known.

The sequenced sample consisted of CD4+ T cells from PBMCs. This receptor was identified in a human donor with Susac syndrome. The V call is TRBV19, the J call TRBJ2-7, with TRBD1 matching 7 bases. DNA for the CDR3: TGTGCCAGTAGATCGGACAGGCTCTACGAGCAGTACTTC. Protein product: CASRSDRLYEQYF.